What follows are 29 T cell receptor beta chains derived from one specimen sequenced in a study of Ad26.COV2.S vaccination and SARS-CoV-2 variants. Treatment in this sample: around 19 received Ad26.COV2.S at low or high dose, single or two shots; several received placebo; per-sample allocation not given. Specimens were obtained on day 63 following the first vaccine or placebo injection. Here immunoSEQ multiplex PCR was the method, and the copy in TCRdb shows in-frame clones only, minus some. The table has hundreds of thousands of clones, approximately 92% seen once. The material sequenced was peripheral blood, taken in a trial of Ad26.COV2.S vaccine versus placebo. These receptors all stem from a person aged 18 to 65 who received the Ad26.COV2.S COVID-19 vaccine or a placebo.

The V gene is TRBV27, the J gene TRBJ1-5; TRBD1 is a possible D gene (5 bases). CDR3 length equals 15 residues. V dropped 6 bases and J dropped 1 base, with 13 bases sitting between them. CDR1 is MNHEY, CDR2 SMNVEV, per germline (reference sequence). CDR3 region: CASRPGLWSNQPQHF. The CDR3 nucleotides are TGTGCCAGCAGGCCGGGACTCTGGAGCAATCAGCCCCAGCATTTT.

The V call is TRBV3-1 (or the pseudogene TRBV3-2), the J call TRBJ2-3; 8 bases align to TRBD2. V trimming: 5 bases; J trimming: 1 base; junction bases outside the gene matches: 2. Germline lookup yields CDR1 LGHDT and CDR2 YNNKEL (reference sequence). This CDR3 comprises 14 residues. The CDR3 protein is CASSWTSRTDTQYF. In DNA, the CDR3 is TGTGCCAGCAGCTGGACTAGCCGCACAGATACGCAGTATTTT.

The chain combines TRBV6-5 with TRBJ1-4; TRBD1 aligns across 7 bases. V was pared by 8 bases and J by 4 bases, with 10 bases of the junction left unmatched. The CDR3 spans 15 residues. Germline loops: CDR1 MNHEY, CDR2 SVGAGI. The CDR3 DNA reads as TGTGCCAGCGCCTATCAGCAGGGGGTTAATGAAAAACTGTTTTTT. Translated: CASAYQQGVNEKLFF.

The genes are TRBV6-2 or TRBV6-3 and TRBJ1-2; D gene ambiguous. The CDR3 has 14 amino acids. V was shortened by 0 bases and J by 10 bases, with 15 bases between the two germline ends. Germline-derived CDR1 and CDR2 are MNHEY and SVGEGT. The CDR3 loop is CASSYSTSGPNYTF. DNA of the CDR3: TGTGCCAGCAGTTACTCGACATCGGGTCCGAACTACACCTTC.

This clone has only one observation. As DNA, the CDR3 is TGTGCCAGCAGCGTTCCGGGACTAGCCACCGGGGAGCTGTTTTTT. Its translation is CASSVPGLATGELFF. The chain couples TRBV5-4 to TRBJ2-2, with 9 bases lining up with TRBD2. The CDR3 is 15 residues long. Trimming removed 4 bases from V and 4 bases from J; junction bases left unmatched: 5. Germline values: CDR1 SGHNT, CDR2 YYREEE (reference sequence).

The chain is built from TRBV27 and TRBJ2-2; D remains ambiguous. The length of the CDR3 is 16 residues. V shed 2 bases and J shed 4 bases, with 14 bases lying between them. Germline lookup yields CDR1 MNHEY and CDR2 SMNVEV (reference sequence). The CDR3 coding sequence is TGTGCCAGCAGTTTAGGTCTGGAGATCGGCACCGGGGAGCTGTTTTTT. This translates into CASSLGLEIGTGELFF.

The V gene is TRBV5-6, the J gene TRBJ2-7; 10 nucleotides match TRBD1. The CDR3 covers 15 residues. Germline values: CDR1 SGHDT, CDR2 YYEEEE. The J segment lost 1 base and the V segment lost 4 bases, leaving 5 bases of the junction unmatched. The DNA of the CDR3 is TGTGCCAGCAGCCCGGACAGGGGGGCGTCCTACGAGCAGTACTTC. Its translation is CASSPDRGASYEQYF.

J is TRBJ2-3 and V is TRBV18; D might be TRBD1 or TRBD2, each matching 5 bases. The CDR3 totals 18 residues. Trimming stripped 2 bases from V and 1 base from J, with 19 bases between. The germline CDR1 and CDR2 sequences are KGHSH and LQKENI. The CDR3: CASSPTMGVRGRTDTQYF. The CDR3 bases are TGTGCCAGCTCACCAACCATGGGGGTACGGGGACGCACAGATACGCAGTATTTT.

As to this clone: Within the sample, other DNA sequences also encode this same CDR3. This chain's CDR3 is CASSDGNQPQHF. Here the CDR3 DNA reads TGTGCCAGCAGTGATGGGAATCAGCCCCAGCATTTT. The chain is built from TRBV25-1 and TRBJ1-5; unclear D gene. The CDR3 is made up of 12 amino acids. CDR1 is MGHDK and CDR2 is SYGVNS in the germline V gene. Trimming removed 3 bases from V and 4 bases from J, with 4 bases in between. Using reference TRBV25-1 and TRBJ1-5 for the parts outside the CDR3, the full variable domain is EADIYQTPRYLVIGTGKKITLECSQTMGHDKMYWYQQDPGMELHLIHYSYGVNSTEKGDLSSESTVSRIRTEHFPLTLESARPSHTSQYLCASSDGNQPQHFGDGTRLSIL.

In regard to this clone: Other DNA sequences of this sample code for an identical CDR3. The V and J genes are TRBV27 and TRBJ2-7; D remains unclear. The V gene lost 0 bases and the J gene lost 0 bases, with 6 bases spanning the gap. The germline gives CDR1 MNHEY, CDR2 SMNVEV (reference sequence). This CDR3 has 14 residues. CDR3 amino acids: CASSLSGGSYEQYF. The CDR3 nucleotides read TGTGCCAGCAGTTTATCTGGTGGCTCCTACGAGCAGTACTTC.

V and J are TRBV18 and TRBJ2-3; D is unresolved. V was trimmed by 0 bases and J by 4 bases, leaving 14 bases between them. Germline-derived CDR1 and CDR2 are KGHSH and LQKENI. This CDR3 is built from 16 residues. For the CDR3, the DNA is TGTGCCAGCTCACCACCGACTGGCCGGGTAGCAGATACGCAGTATTTT. This encodes CASSPPTGRVADTQYF. The full variable domain, in which reference TRBV18 and TRBJ2-3 provide the parts outside the CDR3, is NAGVMQNPRHLVRRRGQEARLRCSPMKGHSHVYWYRQLPEEGLKFMVYLQKENIIDESGMPKERFSAEFPKEGPSILRIQQVVRGDSAAYFCASSPPTGRVADTQYFGPGTRLTVL.

This rearrangement joins TRBV14 to TRBJ2-5, with 8 nucleotides matching TRBD1. Per germline, CDR1 SGHDN and CDR2 FVKESK. This CDR3 comprises 17 residues. The V and J ends lost 2 bases and 1 base, in that order; junction bases with no gene match: 9. The CDR3 region is CASSQRLATGGQETQYF. Written as DNA, the CDR3 is TGTGCCAGCAGCCAACGACTCGCCACAGGGGGCCAAGAGACCCAGTACTTC.

The chain joins TRBV11-2 to TRBJ2-7; D call uncertain. The germline V gene encodes CDR1 SGHAT and CDR2 FQNNGV. CDR3 length: 12 amino acids. Trimming left V 5 bases short and J 7 bases short, with 12 bases between. The CDR3 here is CASSNPGWEQYF. DNA for the CDR3: TGTGCCAGCAGCAACCCGGGCTGGGAGCAGTACTTC.

The rearrangement joins TRBV5-4 to TRBJ2-3; TRBD2 agrees at 12 bases. With 3 bases clipped from V and 0 bases from J, the junction kept 8 bases outside the gene matches. The CDR3 consists of 18 residues. The germline gives CDR1 SGHNT, CDR2 YYREEE (reference sequence). DNA of the CDR3: TGTGCCAGCAGCTCCCTGCTAGCGGGGGGGCCGAGCACAGATACGCAGTATTTT. This gives the protein CASSSLLAGGPSTDTQYF.

The V and J genes are TRBV5-4 and TRBJ1-1; no reliable D call. The CDR3 totals 13 residues. Germline lookup yields CDR1 SGHNT and CDR2 YYREEE (reference sequence). The V end was cut by 4 bases, the J end by 4 bases, with 11 bases between. CDR3 residues: CASSSRTFTEAFF. For the CDR3, the DNA is TGTGCCAGCAGCAGCCGGACCTTCACTGAAGCTTTCTTT.

The chain combines TRBV29-1 with TRBJ2-2; 7 positions agree with TRBD1. The trim removed 6 bases at V and 5 bases at J, leaving 9 bases unmatched. Germline V gene data show CDR1 as SQVTM and CDR2 as ANQGSEA. The length of the CDR3 is 14 residues. CDR3 in amino acids: CSVTGTAVTGELFF. The CDR3 DNA is TGCAGCGTCACCGGGACAGCGGTTACCGGGGAGCTGTTTTTT.

The chain is built from TRBV5-6 and TRBJ2-3; D might be TRBD2 (6 bases). The CDR3 length is 13 residues. Germline V gene sequence: CDR1 SGHDT, CDR2 YYEEEE. The V and J ends lost 7 bases and 1 base respectively, with 10 bases between them. In nucleotides, the CDR3 is TGTGCCAGCTCGAGACTAGGCACAGATACGCAGTATTTT. It yields the protein CASSRLGTDTQYF.

The genes are TRBV5-1 and TRBJ1-3; no reliable D call. The CDR3 totals 15 residues. V dropped 6 bases and J dropped 1 base, with 14 bases sitting between them. Looked up from germline, CDR1 is SGHRS and CDR2 is YFSETQ. The DNA of the CDR3 is TGCGCCAGCACCCCCCTCGGAGATTCTGGAAACACCATATATTTT. This encodes CASTPLGDSGNTIYF.

The chain joins TRBV4-1 to TRBJ2-5, with a tentative D call TRBD2 (9 bases). The V gene's germline CDR1 is MGHRA and CDR2 YSYEKL. The CDR3 is 19 residues long. Trimming cost V 6 bases and J 4 bases, with 30 bases left between them. CDR3 amino acids: CASSPGGLASGDRRETQYF. For the CDR3, the DNA is TGCGCCAGCAGTCCCGGAGGGTTGGCTAGCGGGGACAGGAGAGAGACCCAGTACTTC.

CDR3 in amino acids: CAWVRQGTDGYTF. CDR3 DNA sequence: TGTGCCTGGGTTAGGCAGGGGACGGATGGCTACACCTTC. This chain links TRBV30 with TRBJ1-2, with D perhaps TRBD1 (6 bases). This CDR3 is built from 13 residues. In germline, CDR1 is GTSNPN, CDR2 SVGIG (reference sequence). The ends were cut back, 5 bases at V and 6 bases at J, with 16 bases in the middle.

This chain connects TRBV27 to TRBJ1-1, with D perhaps matching TRBD1 (5 bases). Trimming stripped 5 bases from V and 2 bases from J, with 18 bases between. This CDR3 spans 16 amino acids. Germline CDR1 and CDR2: MNHEY and SMNVEV (reference sequence). The CDR3 sequence is CASSPGRRTPNTEAFF. DNA of the CDR3: TGTGCCAGCAGTCCAGGCCGGCGGACACCTAACACTGAAGCTTTCTTT.

As for this clone: The sample holds other DNA sequences that translate to the same CDR3. The CDR3 bases are TGTGCCAGCAGCTTGGTGAGCGGTGAAAAACTGTTTTTT. Amino acids: CASSLVSGEKLFF. V is TRBV5-5 and J is TRBJ1-4; D unresolved. In germline, CDR1 is SGHKS, CDR2 YYEKEE (reference sequence). The CDR3 loop spans 13 amino acids. V shed 0 bases and J shed 7 bases, with 7 bases lying between them.

The rearrangement uses TRBV5-1 and TRBJ1-4; 7 bases match TRBD1. The CDR3 is made up of 15 amino acids. CDR1 is SGHRS and CDR2 is YFSETQ in the germline V gene. After removal of 1 base from V and 2 bases from J, the junction contained 2 bases not matched to a gene. The CDR3 DNA follows: TGCGCCAGCAGCTTGACAGGGGCGACTAATGAAAAACTGTTTTTT. It specifies CASSLTGATNEKLFF.

The chain joins TRBV6-2 or TRBV6-3 to TRBJ1-1; D may be TRBD1 (6 bases). Deletions cut 0 bases from V and 0 bases from J, with 11 bases between. CDR1 is MNHEY, CDR2 SVGEGT, per germline. CDR3 length: 16 residues. The CDR3 nucleotides read TGTGCCAGCAGTTACTCAACCGACAGGATGAACACTGAAGCTTTCTTT. Its translation: CASSYSTDRMNTEAFF.

The chain couples TRBV3-1 (or the pseudogene TRBV3-2) to TRBJ2-5; weak D call: TRBD1 (6 bases). This CDR3 is built from 18 residues. The germline V gene has CDR1 LGHDT and CDR2 YNNKEL (reference sequence). With 1 base removed from V and 1 base from J, the gap between germline ends came to 19 bases. DNA of the CDR3: TGTGCCAGCAGCCAAGTTGGTCGGACAGAACGATTCCAAGAGACCCAGTACTTC. It specifies CASSQVGRTERFQETQYF.

Only a few counts were recorded for this clone. The chain combines TRBV4-3 with TRBJ1-2; D call uncertain. The CDR3 loop spans 14 amino acids. CDR1 and CDR2 from the germline V gene are LGHNA and YSLEER. V gave up 1 base and J gave up 4 bases, with 10 bases separating them. For the CDR3, the DNA is TGCGCCAGCAGCCAAGGAACCACAGCCTATGGCTACACCTTC. Translating gives CASSQGTTAYGYTF.

The chain recombines TRBV28 with TRBJ2-2; either TRBD1 or TRBD2 may fit D (5 bases each). V lost 4 bases and J lost 5, with 14 bases in between. CDR3 length equals 15 residues. Germline CDR1 MDHEN, CDR2 SYDVKM. The CDR3 nucleotides are TGTGCCAGCAGTTCCCGAGGGAAGGGGACCGGGGAGCTGTTTTTT. This gives the protein CASSSRGKGTGELFF.

In DNA form, the CDR3 reads TGTGCCAGCAGCAAGACAGGGAACTACGAGCAGTACTTC. Amino acid sequence: CASSKTGNYEQYF. The chain employs TRBV7-8 and TRBJ2-7, with TRBD1 matching 7 bases. V gave up 5 bases and J gave up 3 bases; unmatched junction bases: 4. Per germline, CDR1 SGHVS and CDR2 FQNEAQ. This CDR3 is built from 13 residues.

V is TRBV5-1 and J is TRBJ2-3, with 9 positions matching TRBD1. There are 16 residues in the CDR3. Germline V gene sequence: CDR1 SGHRS, CDR2 YFSETQ. After removal of 2 bases from V and 1 base from J, the junction contained 5 bases not matched to a gene. The CDR3 protein is CASSFPGTGRTDTQYF. CDR3 bases: TGCGCCAGCAGCTTCCCCGGGACAGGGCGCACAGATACGCAGTATTTT.